The clone carrying this TCR beta chain was seen just once. Its target is not known. This table comes from immunoSEQ multiplex PCR, and its TCRdb copy is limited to in-frame clones, with some not included. The sample consists of some 70,000 clones, less than 80% of them appearing once. The CDR3 runs 15 residues. Germline CDR1 is SNHLY and CDR2 is FYNNEI. The V gene end was trimmed by 6 bases and the J gene end by 5 bases; junction bases not matched to a gene: 11. This entry comes from a study of radiotherapy plus CTLA-4 blockade in lung cancer. At the level of the study: Patients showed objective responses in 18% of cases and disease control in under 35%. Findings and caveats of the study: Radiotherapy with ipilimumab was followed by blood expansion of tumor-derived clones. Reports identified early blood T cell clone dynamics, with interferon-beta, as the best response predictor.

Ipilimumab-mediated CTLA-4 blockade plus focal radiation was given to patients having chemo-refractory metastatic non-small-cell lung cancer. The specimen was peripheral blood, collected from a patient treated with radiotherapy plus ipilimumab. The TCR originated in a human donor with non-small cell lung cancer who had a complete response to radiotherapy plus ipilimumab. This chain joins TRBV2 and TRBJ2-5, with TRBD1 identical over 8 bases. CDR3 region: CASSRTGFPRETQYF. CDR3 bases: TGTGCCAGCAGCCGGACAGGGTTCCCAAGGGAGACCCAGTACTTC.